This passage covers 20 T cell receptor beta chains from one sample sequenced in a study of shared clonotypes between healthy human individuals. Repertoires were generated with immunoSEQ multiplex PCR, while TCRdb's copy carries only in-frame clones and drops some. This sample carries about 1.1 million clones, roughly 80% of them seen once, and the ten largest clones take 0.89%. Input material: memory CD4+ T cells from PBMCs. Noted subset: CD45RA-negative fraction. The origin of the receptors is a man younger than 35 in good health. Some clones in this sample may be carry-over from other donors' samples.

The rearrangement joins TRBV28 to TRBJ2-7; D is unresolved. The germline V and J ends were trimmed by 5 bases and 3 bases, with 5 bases remaining between them. Germline CDR1 and CDR2: MDHEN and SYDVKM. This CDR3 has 11 residues. CDR3 residues: CASSARYEQYF. Here the CDR3 DNA reads TGTGCCAGCAGTGCCCGCTACGAGCAGTACTTC.

The J gene is TRBJ2-6, the V gene TRBV11-2; no clear D gene. The germline V and J ends were trimmed by 4 bases and 4 bases, with 11 bases remaining between them. The CDR3 sequence is 15 residues long. CDR1 and CDR2 from the germline V gene are SGHAT and FQNNGV. The CDR3 region is CASSSSVAGANVLTF. For the CDR3, the DNA is TGTGCCAGCAGCTCCTCAGTAGCCGGGGCCAACGTCCTGACTTTC.

This chain connects TRBV21-1 to TRBJ1-5; the table gives TRBD1 as D, unverified against the DNA. TRBV21-1 is marked as a pseudogene. This CDR3 is built from 13 residues. CDR3 loop: CASAGTGGRPQHF. In DNA form, the CDR3 reads TGTGCCAGCGCCGGGACAGGGGGGAGGCCCCAGCATTTT.

Concerning this clone: The same CDR3 can be traced to other DNA sequences in this sample. J is TRBJ2-4 and V is TRBV19; D is possibly TRBD2 (6 bases). Trimming shortened V by 3 bases and J by 1 base, and 7 bases separated the two germline ends. The CDR3 has 14 amino acids. Germline V gene lookup returns CDR1 LNHDA and CDR2 SQIVND (reference sequence). The DNA of the CDR3 is TGTGCCAGTAGTATTGGAGGGGCCAAAAACATTCAGTACTTC. Translated: CASSIGGAKNIQYF.

The J gene is TRBJ1-1, the V gene TRBV5-1; D unclear. This CDR3 is built from 15 residues. Germline CDR1 SGHRS, CDR2 YFSETQ. Trimming removed 0 bases at V and 4 bases at J, with 13 bases between. In nucleotides, the CDR3 is TGCGCCAGCAGCTTGGGCTCTACGGGTGGCACTGAAGCTTTCTTT. Translated, it gives CASSLGSTGGTEAFF.

The chain carries TRBV9 and TRBJ2-7; D is ambiguous. The CDR3 has 16 residues. V gave up 0 bases and J gave up 6 bases, with 19 bases separating them. The V gene's germline CDR1 is SGDLS and CDR2 YYNGEE. Here the CDR3 reads CASSVDGVGKRGEQYF. Written as DNA, the CDR3 is TGTGCCAGCAGCGTAGATGGGGTGGGGAAGAGAGGCGAGCAGTACTTC.

This chain joins TRBV4-2 and TRBJ2-1, with 14 bases fitting TRBD2. From germline, CDR1 is LGHNA and CDR2 YNFKEQ. V gave up 3 bases and J gave up 4 bases; unmatched junction bases: 5. CDR3 length: 17 amino acids. This CDR3 reads CASSHRGLAGVYNEQFF. The DNA of the CDR3 is TGTGCCAGCAGCCACCGGGGACTAGCGGGGGTTTACAATGAGCAGTTCTTC.

The CDR3 coding sequence is TGTGCCAGCTCCCCTACAAGGAACACCGGGGAGCTGTTTTTT. Its protein is CASSPTRNTGELFF. The chain employs TRBV18 and TRBJ2-2; the D is unclear. Trimming left V 6 bases short and J 1 base short, with 9 bases between. From germline, CDR1 is KGHSH and CDR2 LQKENI. The CDR3 is 14 amino acids.

The chain recombines TRBV7-2 with TRBJ1-3, with 9 bases lining up with TRBD1. Germline trimming cut 5 bases from V and 7 bases from J; bases unmatched to any gene: 9. The CDR3 is 15 residues long. Germline V gives CDR1 SGHTA, CDR2 FQGNSA. This chain's CDR3 is CASSQITGGENTIYF. In DNA form, the CDR3 reads TGTGCCAGCAGCCAGATAACAGGGGGCGAGAACACCATATATTTT.

V and J are TRBV7-9 and TRBJ1-3, with D hard to call. The CDR3 has 15 amino acids. Trimming removed 5 bases at V and 9 bases at J, with 20 bases between. In germline, CDR1 is SEHNR, CDR2 FQNEAQ (reference sequence). In nucleotides, the CDR3 is TGTGCCAGCAGCGTCCAGACACCTGGCGTGGGCACCATATATTTT. Translating it yields CASSVQTPGVGTIYF.

V gene TRBV7-2 combines with J gene TRBJ2-5, with D tentatively TRBD1 or TRBD2 (6 bases each). The V gene lost 0 bases and the J gene lost 5 bases, with 10 bases spanning the gap. The germline gives CDR1 SGHTA, CDR2 FQGNSA. CDR3 size: 14 residues. CDR3 residues: CASSLAVGGETQYF. CDR3 bases: TGTGCCAGCAGCTTAGCTGTGGGGGGCGAGACCCAGTACTTC.

The rearrangement uses TRBV27 and TRBJ1-5, with 7 bases aligning to TRBD1. Germline assignment: CDR1 MNHEY and CDR2 SMNVEV (reference sequence). The CDR3 covers 17 residues. With 3 bases clipped from V and 4 bases from J, the junction kept 12 bases outside the gene matches. DNA for the CDR3: TGTGCCAGCAGTTTTGGGGAACAGGGGAGGAAGAATCAGCCCCAGCATTTT. As protein: CASSFGEQGRKNQPQHF.

V gene TRBV10-2 combines with J gene TRBJ2-5, with TRBD2 identical over 10 bases. The germline gives CDR1 WSHSY, CDR2 SAAADI. After removal of 10 bases from V and 2 bases from J, the junction contained 10 bases not matched to a gene. The CDR3 length is 15 residues. DNA for the CDR3: TGCGCCACCACGGGACTAGCGACTTCACAAGAGACCCAGTACTTC. It translates to CATTGLATSQETQYF.

The chain combines TRBV30 with TRBJ1-3, with a tentative D call TRBD1 (5 bases). This CDR3 contains 18 residues. V dropped 5 bases and J dropped 1 base, with 24 bases sitting between them. Germline loops: CDR1 GTSNPN, CDR2 SVGIG (reference sequence). The CDR3 is CAWGHWGSGVLSGNTIYF. In DNA, the CDR3 is TGTGCCTGGGGCCATTGGGGGTCGGGGGTTCTATCTGGAAACACCATATATTTT. Complete variable domain (other parts from reference TRBV30 and TRBJ1-3): SQTIHQWPATLVQPVGSPLSLECTVEGTSNPNLYWYRQAAGRGLQLLFYSVGIGQISSEVPQNLSASRPQDRQFILSSKKLLLSDSGFYLCAWGHWGSGVLSGNTIYFGEGSWLTVV.

The chain employs TRBV30 and TRBJ2-1; no firm D call. Germline assignment: CDR1 GTSNPN and CDR2 SVGIG (reference sequence). Trimming removed 5 bases from V and 7 bases from J, with 9 bases in between. This CDR3 region has 11 residues. The CDR3 region is CAWGYGNEQFF. The CDR3 nucleotides read TGTGCCTGGGGGTACGGGAATGAGCAGTTCTTC.

The chain uses TRBV9 and TRBJ1-1; TRBD1 aligns across 9 bases. Losses at the gene ends were 3 bases for V and 0 bases for J; bases not matched to a gene: 9. Germline V lookup: CDR1 SGDLS, CDR2 YYNGEE. This CDR3 contains 17 residues. CDR3 coding DNA: TGTGCCAGCAGCGGTCCGAGGACAGGGGCTTTGAACACTGAAGCTTTCTTT. This translates into CASSGPRTGALNTEAFF.

The gene calls are TRBV18 and TRBJ2-7; 9 bases are shared with TRBD1. The CDR3 runs 14 residues. Germline V lookup: CDR1 KGHSH, CDR2 LQKENI. Trimming at V came to 4 bases and at J to 6 bases, leaving 7 bases not matched to a gene. Here the CDR3 reads CASSLLQGAGEQYF. CDR3 sequence (DNA): TGTGCCAGCTCACTCCTACAGGGGGCGGGCGAGCAGTACTTC.

The CDR3 sequence is CASSDDRWGTEAFF. The CDR3 DNA reads as TGTGCCAGCAGTGACGACAGGTGGGGGACTGAAGCTTTCTTT. The chain recombines TRBV6-1 with TRBJ1-1; D may be TRBD1 (6 bases). V was shortened by 3 bases and J by 5 bases, with 13 bases between the two germline ends. The V gene's germline CDR1 is MNHNS and CDR2 SASEGT. The CDR3 has 14 amino acids.

The chain recombines TRBV7-9 with TRBJ1-4; no definite D call. CDR1 SEHNR and CDR2 FQNEAQ come from the germline V gene (reference sequence). V lost 10 bases and J lost 5, with 8 bases in between. This CDR3 is built from 11 residues. The CDR3 nucleotides read TGTGCCACCGCGACGAATGAAAAACTGTTTTTT. Amino acid sequence: CATATNEKLFF. Looking up the rest from reference TRBV7-9 and TRBJ1-4 gives the full variable domain: DTGVSQNPRHKITKRGQNVTFRCDPISEHNRLYWYRQTLGQGPEFLTYFQNEAQLEKSRLLSDRFSAERPKGSFSTLEIQRTEQGDSAMYLCATATNEKLFFGSGTQLSVL.

Note on this clone: The sample carries other DNA sequences with the same CDR3. The chain has TRBV2 and TRBJ1-2; D is perhaps TRBD1 (5 bases). The CDR3 spans 13 residues. CDR1 and CDR2 (germline): SNHLY, FYNNEI. V was cut by 6 bases and J by 5 bases, with 13 bases left in between. The CDR3 reads CASRGDSEYGYTF. CDR3 DNA sequence: TGTGCCAGCAGGGGAGACAGCGAGTATGGCTACACCTTC.